The 7 T cell receptor beta chains given below trace back to one sample, sequenced in a study of cytomegalovirus exposure and HLA in healthy donors. The PCR contained 60 Vbeta and 13 Jbeta primers. Repertoires were generated with immunoSEQ multiplex PCR, while TCRdb's copy carries only in-frame clones and drops some. The data hold a few hundred thousand clones, with roughly 80% observed a single time. The material sequenced was PBMCs. The receptors were gathered from a girl aged 2 to 9 in good health and CMV-seronegative.

V is TRBV18 and J is TRBJ2-1; maybe TRBD2 (6 bases). The CDR3 is 15 residues long. Per germline, CDR1 KGHSH and CDR2 LQKENI. V lost 2 bases to trimming and J lost 2 bases, with 10 bases between them. The DNA of the CDR3 is TGTGCCAGCTCACCATCTAGCGACCCCTACAATGAGCAGTTCTTC. Amino acids: CASSPSSDPYNEQFF.

This chain links TRBV5-4 with TRBJ1-1; 8 positions agree with TRBD1. This CDR3 has 20 amino acids. V lost 1 base to trimming and J lost 0 bases; unmatched junction nucleotides: 17. CDR1 is SGHNT, CDR2 YYREEE, per germline (reference sequence). The CDR3 here is CASSLPLGQGASFLNTEAFF. In DNA form, the CDR3 reads TGTGCCAGCAGCTTGCCGCTGGGCCAGGGGGCTTCCTTCCTGAACACTGAAGCTTTCTTT. The entire variable domain, with the rest obtained from reference TRBV5-4 and TRBJ1-1, is as follows: ETGVTQSPTHLIKTRGQQVTLRCSSQSGHNTVSWYQQALGQGPQFIFQYYREEENGRGNFPPRFSGLQFPNYSSELNVNALELDDSALYLCASSLPLGQGASFLNTEAFFGQGTRLTVV.

This clone was counted once. The chain recombines TRBV6-5 with TRBJ1-2; TRBD1 matches 7 bases. Germline V gives CDR1 MNHEY, CDR2 SVGAGI. The CDR3 has 13 residues. With V trimmed by 2 bases and J by 7 bases, 4 bases remained unmatched. The CDR3 nucleotides read TGTGCCAGCAGTTACGGTGACAGGGCTGGCTACACCTTC. It specifies CASSYGDRAGYTF.

The CDR3 DNA reads TGTGCCAGCAGCCCAACCGGGACTAGCCACACCGGGGAGCTGTTTTTT. Translated: CASSPTGTSHTGELFF. This chain links TRBV27 with TRBJ2-2; 9 bases map to TRBD2. The V and J ends lost 6 bases and 3 bases, in that order; junction bases with no gene match: 8. Germline lookup yields CDR1 MNHEY and CDR2 SMNVEV (reference sequence). The CDR3 is made up of 16 amino acids.

The CDR3 reads CASSPIRHRDNTEAFF. As DNA, the CDR3 is TGCGCCAGCAGCCCAATTCGGCACAGGGATAACACTGAAGCTTTCTTT. The V call is TRBV4-1, the J call TRBJ1-1; maybe TRBD1 (6 bases). V was clipped by 4 bases and J by 2 bases, with 17 bases between them. The CDR3 has 16 residues. Looked up from germline, CDR1 is MGHRA and CDR2 is YSYEKL.

DNA for the CDR3: TGTGCCAGCAGCCTTTCTGGGGGCCGGAATCAGCCCCAGCATTTT. As protein: CASSLSGGRNQPQHF. V and J are TRBV28 and TRBJ1-5, with D perhaps matching TRBD1 (6 bases). Germline V gene lookup returns CDR1 MDHEN and CDR2 SYDVKM. CDR3 length: 15 residues. With 6 bases removed from V and 4 bases from J, the gap between germline ends came to 16 bases.

This chain joins TRBV7-6 and TRBJ2-1; D possibly corresponds to TRBD2 (6 bases). Germline CDR1 reads SGHVS; CDR2 reads FNYEAQ. The CDR3 has 14 amino acids. V was trimmed by 5 bases and J by 1 base, leaving 9 bases between them. The CDR3 nucleotides read TGTGCCAGCAGCCCCGGGGGATCCTACAATGAGCAGTTCTTC. This gives the protein CASSPGGSYNEQFF.